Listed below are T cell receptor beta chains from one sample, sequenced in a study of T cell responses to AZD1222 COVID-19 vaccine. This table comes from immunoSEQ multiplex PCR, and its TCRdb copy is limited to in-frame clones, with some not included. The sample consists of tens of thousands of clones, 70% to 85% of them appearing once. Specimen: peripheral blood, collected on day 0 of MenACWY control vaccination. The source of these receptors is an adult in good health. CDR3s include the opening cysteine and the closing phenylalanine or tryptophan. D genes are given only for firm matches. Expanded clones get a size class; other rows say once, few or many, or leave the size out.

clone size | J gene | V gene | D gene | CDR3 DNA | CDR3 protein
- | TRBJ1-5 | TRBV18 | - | TGTGCCAGCTCACCAAGGCAGGGTTTAAGCAATCAGCCCCAGCATTTT | CASSPRQGLSNQPQHF
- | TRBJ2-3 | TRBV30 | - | TGTGCCTGGTGGGACCCTAGCACAGATACGCAGTATTTT | CAWWDPSTDTQYF
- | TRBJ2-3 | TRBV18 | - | TGTGCCAGCTCACCACCGGCCCTTCTCGGGAGTGCAGATACGCAGTATTTT | CASSPPALLGSADTQYF
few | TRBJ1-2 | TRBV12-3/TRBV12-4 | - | TGTGCCAGCAGTGGGGTCTATGGCTACACCTTC | CASSGVYGYTF
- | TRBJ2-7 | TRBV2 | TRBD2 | TGTGCCAGCAGGGAAAGGAGCGGGAGTGGTGGCGAGCAGTACTTC | CASRERSGSGGEQYF
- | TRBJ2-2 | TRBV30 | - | TGTGCCTGGAGTGTTCTTTTTACGGGGGAGCTGTTTTTT | CAWSVLFTGELFF
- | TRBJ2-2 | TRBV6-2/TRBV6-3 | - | TGTGCCAGCAGTTACTCGGCGGTTTCCGGGGAGCTGTTTTTT | CASSYSAVSGELFF
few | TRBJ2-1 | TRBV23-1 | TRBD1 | TGCGCCAGCAGTAAGGGGGCGAATCGGAATGAGCAGTTCTTC | CASSKGANRNEQFF
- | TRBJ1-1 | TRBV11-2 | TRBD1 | TGTGCCAGCAGCTTAGATGGGCAGGGGGTACGGGCTTTCTTT | CASSLDGQGVRAFF
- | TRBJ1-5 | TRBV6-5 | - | TGTGCCAGCCATGCGAGGGGGGTCGGCAATCAGCCCCAGCATTTT | CASHARGVGNQPQHF
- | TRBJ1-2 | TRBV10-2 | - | TGCGCCAGCATTCGGTCCGACCCTGAAGACAGGAGGTATGGCTACACCTTC | CASIRSDPEDRRYGYTF
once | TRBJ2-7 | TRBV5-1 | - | TGCGCCAGCAGCTTGGGACAGCTAAACGAGCAGTACTTC | CASSLGQLNEQYF
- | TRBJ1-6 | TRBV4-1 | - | TGCGCCCCCACCCGGGGGGAGACCCAGAGCTCCTATAATTCACCCCTCCACTTT | CAPTRGETQSSYNSPLHF
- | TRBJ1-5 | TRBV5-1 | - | TGCGCCAGCAGCGAGACGGTGGATGGACCCCAGCATTTT | CASSETVDGPQHF
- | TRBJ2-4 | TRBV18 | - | TGTGCCAGCTCACCACCGGGGGGCCTAGCCAAAAACATTCAGTACTTC | CASSPPGGLAKNIQYF
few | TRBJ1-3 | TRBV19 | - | TGTGCCAGCCAGCCCGGGACCGGGAGAAACACCATATATTTT | CASQPGTGRNTIYF
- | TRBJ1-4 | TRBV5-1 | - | TGCGCCAGCAGCTCCCGCCTTGCAACTAATGAAAAACTGTTTTTT | CASSSRLATNEKLFF
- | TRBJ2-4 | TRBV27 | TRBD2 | TGTGCCAGCAGCCCTTGGGGGACTAGCAGCCACATTCAGTACTTC | CASSPWGTSSHIQYF
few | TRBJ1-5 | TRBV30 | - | TGTGCCTGGAGCCTCCGGGCAAATCAGCCCCAGCATTTT | CAWSLRANQPQHF
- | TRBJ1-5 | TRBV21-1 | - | TGTGCCAGCAGCAAGCCCCAGCATTTT | CASSKPQHF
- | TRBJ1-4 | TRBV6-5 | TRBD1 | TGTGCCAGCACCGTCAGGGGGGAAACTAATGAAAAACTGTTTTTT | CASTVRGETNEKLFF
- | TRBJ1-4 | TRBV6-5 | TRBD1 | TGTGCCAGCTCGGACAGGGGCAATGAAAAACTGTTTTTT | CASSDRGNEKLFF
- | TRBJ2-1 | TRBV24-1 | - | TGTGCCACCAGTGATCGGTGGAGCTCTGGTGAGCAGTTCTTC | CATSDRWSSGEQFF
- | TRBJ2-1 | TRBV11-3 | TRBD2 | TGTGCCAGCAGCTTAGGGCTTAGCGGGGTCTACAATGAGCAGTTCTTC | CASSLGLSGVYNEQFF
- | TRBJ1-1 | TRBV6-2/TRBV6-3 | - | TGTGCCAGCAGTTACGACTGGAGCGGGACTGAAGCTTTCTTT | CASSYDWSGTEAFF
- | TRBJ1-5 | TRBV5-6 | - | TGTGCCAGCAGCTTAGGATGGAGGGATCAGCCCCAGCATTTT | CASSLGWRDQPQHF
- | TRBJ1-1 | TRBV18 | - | TGTGCCAGCTCACCCAACGTTCTCGGACTGAACACTGAAGCTTTCTTT | CASSPNVLGLNTEAFF
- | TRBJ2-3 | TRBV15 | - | TGTGCCACCAGCGAGACAGGATCCCTGGATACGCAGTATTTT | CATSETGSLDTQYF
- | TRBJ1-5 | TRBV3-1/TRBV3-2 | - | TGTGCCAGCAGCCAAGATCCCAGCCCCCGGCCCCAGCATTTT | CASSQDPSPRPQHF
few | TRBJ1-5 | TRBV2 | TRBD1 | TGTGCCAGTCGAGGGGGACAGGGAGAGACTCAGCCCCAGCATTTT | CASRGGQGETQPQHF
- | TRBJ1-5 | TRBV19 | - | TGTGCCAGTAGTATAGATCCCCCAGGGGAGGATCAGCCCCAGCATTTT | CASSIDPPGEDQPQHF
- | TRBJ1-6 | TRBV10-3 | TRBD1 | TGTGCCATCAGCGGGACAGGGGATGTATATAATTCACCCCTCCACTTT | CAISGTGDVYNSPLHF
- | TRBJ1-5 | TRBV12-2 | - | - | CASRLVGVGNQPQHF
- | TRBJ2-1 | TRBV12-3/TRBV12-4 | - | TGTGCCAGCAGTTTATGGGTTGGAAATGAGCAGTTCTTC | CASSLWVGNEQFF
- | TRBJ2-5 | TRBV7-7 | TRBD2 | TGTGCCAGCAGTCCGGGACTAGGGGGGCAAGAGACCCAGTACTTC | CASSPGLGGQETQYF
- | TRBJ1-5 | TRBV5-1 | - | TGCGCCAGCAGAGAGGAAGGCAATCAGCCCCAGCATTTT | CASREEGNQPQHF
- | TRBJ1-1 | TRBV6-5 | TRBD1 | TGTGCCAGCAGTTACGGGGACAGGACGTTTGGTGAAGCTTTCTTT | CASSYGDRTFGEAFF
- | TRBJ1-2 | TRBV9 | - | TGTGCCAGCAGCGTCTCCGGGACATTTGGCTACACCTTC | CASSVSGTFGYTF
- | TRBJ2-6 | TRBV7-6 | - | TGTGCCAGCAGCTCCTCTGGGGCCAACGTCCTGACTTTC | CASSSSGANVLTF
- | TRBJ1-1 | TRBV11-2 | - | TGTGCCAGCAGCTTAGGGGTAAACCCAGACGAAGCTTTCTTT | CASSLGVNPDEAFF
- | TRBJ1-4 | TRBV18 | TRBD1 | TGTGCCAGCTCACCTGATTGGGAAAGGGGGCGGTCCGGACTGTTTTTT | CASSPDWERGRSGLFF
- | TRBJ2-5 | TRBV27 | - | TGTGCCAGCAGGCCCCCACCCATGGGACGGCTACAAGAGACCCAGTACTTC | CASRPPPMGRLQETQYF
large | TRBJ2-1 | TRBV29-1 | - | TGCAGCGGGGAACACGGCGTGGGGCAGTTCTTC | CSGEHGVGQFF
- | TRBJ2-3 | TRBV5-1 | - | TGCGCCAGCAGCGACCTTACCGGCACAGATACGCAGTATTTT | CASSDLTGTDTQYF
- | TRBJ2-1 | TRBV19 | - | TGTGCCAGTAGTAAGAGAGATTTAACATACTCCTACAATGAGCAGTTCTTC | CASSKRDLTYSYNEQFF
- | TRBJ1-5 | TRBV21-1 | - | TGTGCCAGCAGCACCCTACAGGGGATTAGCAATCAGCCCCAGCATTTT | CASSTLQGISNQPQHF
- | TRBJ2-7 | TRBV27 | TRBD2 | TGTGCCAGCAGCCGAAAGGGGACTACAACTTACGAGCAGTACTTC | CASSRKGTTTYEQYF
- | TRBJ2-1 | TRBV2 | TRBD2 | TGTGCCAGCAGCCCTACGGGAGCGGGATTCACAAATGAGCAGTTCTTC | CASSPTGAGFTNEQFF
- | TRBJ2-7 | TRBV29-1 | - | TGCAGCGTTGATAGAGGGAACGAGCAGTACTTC | CSVDRGNEQYF
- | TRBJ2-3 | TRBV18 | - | TGTGCCAGCTCACCGGACGATCAGGATACGCAGTATTTT | CASSPDDQDTQYF
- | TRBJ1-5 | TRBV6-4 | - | TGTGCCAGCAGTGAGGGAAGCAATCAGCCCCAGCATTTT | CASSEGSNQPQHF
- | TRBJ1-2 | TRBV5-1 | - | TGCGCCAGCAGCTTGGGGAACGCTAACTATGGCTACACCTTC | CASSLGNANYGYTF